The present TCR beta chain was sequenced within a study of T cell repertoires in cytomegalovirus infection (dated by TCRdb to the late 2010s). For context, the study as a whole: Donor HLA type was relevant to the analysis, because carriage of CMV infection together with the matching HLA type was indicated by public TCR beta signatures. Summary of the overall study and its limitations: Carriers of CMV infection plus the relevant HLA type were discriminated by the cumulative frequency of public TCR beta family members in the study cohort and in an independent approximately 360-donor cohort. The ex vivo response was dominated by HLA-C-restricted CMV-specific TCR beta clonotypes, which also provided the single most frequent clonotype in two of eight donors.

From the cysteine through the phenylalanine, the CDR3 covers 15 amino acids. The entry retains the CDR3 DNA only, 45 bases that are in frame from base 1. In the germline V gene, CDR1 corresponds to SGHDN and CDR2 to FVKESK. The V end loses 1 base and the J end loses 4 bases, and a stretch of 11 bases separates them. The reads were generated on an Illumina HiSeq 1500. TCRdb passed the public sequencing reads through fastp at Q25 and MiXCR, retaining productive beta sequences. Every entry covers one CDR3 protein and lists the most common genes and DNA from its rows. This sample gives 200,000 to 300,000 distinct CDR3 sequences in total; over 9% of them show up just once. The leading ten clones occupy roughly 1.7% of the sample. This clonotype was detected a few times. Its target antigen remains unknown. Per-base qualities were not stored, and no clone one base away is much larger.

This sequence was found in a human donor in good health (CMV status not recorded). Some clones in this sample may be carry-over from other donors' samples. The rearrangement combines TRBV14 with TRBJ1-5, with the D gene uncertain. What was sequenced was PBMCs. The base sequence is TGTGCCAGCAGCCAAGGAGTCCCCCTTAATCAGCCCCAGCATTTT. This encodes CASSQGVPLNQPQHF.